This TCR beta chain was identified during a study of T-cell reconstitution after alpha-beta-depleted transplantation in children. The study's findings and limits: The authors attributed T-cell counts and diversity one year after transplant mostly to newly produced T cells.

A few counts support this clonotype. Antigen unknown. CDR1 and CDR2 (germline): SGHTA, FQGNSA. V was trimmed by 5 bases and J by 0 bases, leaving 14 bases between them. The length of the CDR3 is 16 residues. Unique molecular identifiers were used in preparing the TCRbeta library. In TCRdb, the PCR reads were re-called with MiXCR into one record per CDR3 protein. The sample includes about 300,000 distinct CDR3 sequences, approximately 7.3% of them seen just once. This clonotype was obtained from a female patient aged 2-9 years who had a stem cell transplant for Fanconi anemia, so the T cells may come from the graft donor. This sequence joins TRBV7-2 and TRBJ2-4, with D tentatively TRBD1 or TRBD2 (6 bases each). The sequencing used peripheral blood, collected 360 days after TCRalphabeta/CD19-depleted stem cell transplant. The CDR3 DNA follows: TGTGCCAGCAGCCCGGGGGCGAGGCTAGCCAAAAACATTCAGTACTTC. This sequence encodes CASSPGARLAKNIQYF.